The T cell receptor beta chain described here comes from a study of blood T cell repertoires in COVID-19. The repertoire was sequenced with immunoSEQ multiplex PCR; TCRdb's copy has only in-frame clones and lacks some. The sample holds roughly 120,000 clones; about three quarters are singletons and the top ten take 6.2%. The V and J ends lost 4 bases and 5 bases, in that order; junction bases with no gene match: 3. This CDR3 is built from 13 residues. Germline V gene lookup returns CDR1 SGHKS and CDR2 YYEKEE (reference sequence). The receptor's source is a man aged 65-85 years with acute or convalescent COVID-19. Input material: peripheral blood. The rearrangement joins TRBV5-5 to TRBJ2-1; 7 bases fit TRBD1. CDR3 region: CASSGDSHNEQFF. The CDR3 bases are TGTGCCAGCAGCGGGGACAGTCACAATGAGCAGTTCTTC.